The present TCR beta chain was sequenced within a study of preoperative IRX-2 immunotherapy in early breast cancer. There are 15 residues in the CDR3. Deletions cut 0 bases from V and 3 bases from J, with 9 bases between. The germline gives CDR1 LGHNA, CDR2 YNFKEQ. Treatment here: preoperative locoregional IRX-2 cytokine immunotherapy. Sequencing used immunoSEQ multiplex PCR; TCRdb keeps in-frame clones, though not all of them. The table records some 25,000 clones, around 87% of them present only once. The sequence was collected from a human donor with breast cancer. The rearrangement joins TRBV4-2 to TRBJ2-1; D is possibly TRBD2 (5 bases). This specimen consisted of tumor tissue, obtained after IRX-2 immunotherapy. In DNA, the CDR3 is TGTGCCAGCAGCCAAGACCCGGGGAACTACAATGAGCAGTTCTTC. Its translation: CASSQDPGNYNEQFF.